A selection of T cell receptor beta chains follows, all from one sample in a study of pediatric ulcerative colitis. The data were produced by immunoSEQ multiplex PCR, yet TCRdb's version contains in-frame clones alone and is incomplete. The sample consists of about 32,000 clones, roughly four fifths of them appearing once. Specimen: blood. The receptors originated from a boy aged 10-17 years with severe ulcerative colitis. Both conserved end residues are part of each CDR3. Each record gives: J gene, D gene, clone size, CDR3 length, V gene, CDR3 DNA, CDR3 protein. The D gene is left open where the match is weak. Where a row states a size, it is once, few, many or the class of an expanded clone; other rows omit it.

TRBJ1-1,.,.,15,TRBV6-6,TGTGCCAGCAGTTACTCGGCCGGAATGAACACTGAAGCTTTCTTT,CASSYSAGMNTEAFF
TRBJ1-2,TRBD1,.,14,TRBV6-6,TGTGCCAGCAGTTACCCCGGACAGGGACATGGCTACACCTTC,CASSYPGQGHGYTF
TRBJ1-5,.,few,15,TRBV5-6,TGTGCCAGCAGCTTCGCAGGGACCTCCAGCCAGCCCCAGCATTTT,CASSFAGTSSQPQHF
TRBJ1-1,.,.,14,TRBV5-6,TGTGCCAGCAGCCGTTCGGATGGGTACACTGAAGCTTTCTTT,CASSRSDGYTEAFF
TRBJ1-6,TRBD1,.,15,TRBV5-1,TGCGCCAGCAGCGCCAAAGGACAGGGAGGTTCACCCCTCCACTTT,CASSAKGQGGSPLHF
TRBJ2-6,.,.,16,TRBV29-1,TGCAGCGTTGAAGATGGGTACTTCTCTGGGGCCAACGTCCTGACTTTC,CSVEDGYFSGANVLTF
TRBJ1-6,.,.,14,TRBV27,TGTGCCAGCAGCCTGGGGATCCAGAATTCACCCCTCCACTTT,CASSLGIQNSPLHF
TRBJ1-1,.,.,13,TRBV11-2,TGTGCCAGCAACCCCTCTTCTTTCTCTGAAGCTTTCTTT,CASNPSSFSEAFF
TRBJ2-3,.,.,13,TRBV12-5,TGTGCTAGTGGTTTGGGGAGCACAGATACGCAGTATTTT,CASGLGSTDTQYF
TRBJ1-2,TRBD1,.,13,TRBV11-2,TGTGCCAGCAGCTTAGTGACAGGGGATGGCTACACCTTC,CASSLVTGDGYTF
TRBJ2-1,.,.,13,TRBV6-5,TGTGCCAGCAGTCTGGCCCACTACAATGAGCAGTTCTTC,CASSLAHYNEQFF
TRBJ2-7,.,.,12,TRBV2,TGTGCCAGCAGTGGGGATCAAAACGAGCAGTACTTC,CASSGDQNEQYF
TRBJ1-1,TRBD1,.,17,TRBV7-8,TGTGCCAGCAGCCCAAGTAATACCCCGACAGGGACCACTGAAGCTTTCTTT,CASSPSNTPTGTTEAFF
TRBJ1-2,.,.,13,TRBV19,TGTGCCAGCCTTAAGGGGCGAGGGTACGGCTACACCTTC,CASLKGRGYGYTF
TRBJ2-2,.,.,12,TRBV18,TGTGCCAGCTCACCCTCCGAGGGGGAGCTGTTTTTT,CASSPSEGELFF
TRBJ2-2,.,.,15,TRBV14,TGTGCCAGCAGCCATCGGGCAGGGACACCCGGGGAGCTGTTTTTT,CASSHRAGTPGELFF
TRBJ1-1,TRBD1,once,13,TRBV18,TGTGCCAGCTCAGCTGACAGGGTTGGTGAAGCTTTCTTT,CASSADRVGEAFF
TRBJ1-2,.,.,14,TRBV6-5,TGTGCCAGCAGTTACTCGGCTCAGGGGAATGGCTACACCTTC,CASSYSAQGNGYTF
TRBJ2-3,.,.,14,TRBV7-6,TGTGCCAGCAGCTTAACTTACAGGACGGATACGCAGTATTTT,CASSLTYRTDTQYF
TRBJ2-7,.,.,15,TRBV7-2,TGTGCCAGCAGCAACCCGACCGGGGGCCACTACGAGCAGTACTTC,CASSNPTGGHYEQYF
TRBJ2-3,TRBD2,.,18,TRBV9,TGTGCCAGCAGCGTAAGTTTATCGGGGGGGCCGGGCACAGATACGCAGTATTTT,CASSVSLSGGPGTDTQYF
TRBJ2-2,TRBD1,.,19,TRBV11-2,TGTGCCAGCAGCCAACCGGGACAGGGACTCCGACAGAACACCGGGGAGCTGTTTTTT,CASSQPGQGLRQNTGELFF
TRBJ1-6,.,.,15,TRBV9,TGTGCCAGCAGCGTAGGGCAGTTCTATAATTCACCCCTCCACTTT,CASSVGQFYNSPLHF
TRBJ2-7,.,.,14,TRBV25-1,TGTGCCAGCAGTGATACCCGGATCTCCTACGAGCAGTACTTC,CASSDTRISYEQYF
TRBJ2-7,.,.,16,TRBV5-1,TGCGCCAGCAGCTTGGCCGCGTCAGCCTTTTCCTACGAGCAGTACTTC,CASSLAASAFSYEQYF
TRBJ1-5,.,.,17,TRBV4-1,TGCGCCAGCAGCCGGATCGACGGCAGCAATAGCAATCAGCCCCAGCATTTT,CASSRIDGSNSNQPQHF
TRBJ2-2,TRBD2,.,19,TRBV19,TGTGCCAGTAGTATAGAGACGACTAGCGGGGTACCGAACACCGGGGAGCTGTTTTTT,CASSIETTSGVPNTGELFF
TRBJ2-2,.,.,15,TRBV11-2,TGTGCCAGCAGTTCAGGCGCAGTCTTCACCGGGGAGCTGTTTTTT,CASSSGAVFTGELFF
TRBJ2-1,.,few,13,TRBV10-3,TGTGCCATCGGGGAAAGCTCCTACAATGAGCAGTTCTTC,CAIGESSYNEQFF
TRBJ2-6,TRBD1,.,19,TRBV5-5,TGTGCCAGCAGCATGGTAGGGACAGGGCTTCTCTCTGGGGCCAACGTCCTGACTTTC,CASSMVGTGLLSGANVLTF
TRBJ2-1,TRBD2,.,15,TRBV7-9,TGTGCCAGCAGCGCTCCTAGCGGGGGGGCCATGGAGCAGTTCTTC,CASSAPSGGAMEQFF
TRBJ2-7,.,.,14,TRBV7-8,TGTGCCAGCAGCTTAGATGGATTGGTCAACGAGCAGTACTTC,CASSLDGLVNEQYF
TRBJ2-1,TRBD2,.,14,TRBV30,TGTGCCTGGGCGACTAGCGGGGGGGCCAACGAGCAGTTCTTC,CAWATSGGANEQFF
TRBJ1-1,TRBD1,.,15,TRBV5-1,TGCGCCAGCAGCTTGGCGGGACAGGGGGCTGGTGAAGCTTTCTTT,CASSLAGQGAGEAFF
TRBJ2-3,TRBD2,.,14,TRBV6-1,TGTGCCAGCAGTGAGCTAGCGGCTTGGGATACGCAGTATTTT,CASSELAAWDTQYF
TRBJ2-7,TRBD1,.,14,TRBV6-5,TGTGCCAGCAGTTCAGGACAGGGTTTCCACGAGCAGTACTTC,CASSSGQGFHEQYF
TRBJ1-1,.,.,14,TRBV19,TGTGCCAGTAGCCCGGGGGACACGGGGACTGAAGCTTTCTTT,CASSPGDTGTEAFF
TRBJ2-2,.,.,14,TRBV5-6,TGTGCCAGCAGCTTGACGGTCAGTTACGGGGAGCTGTTTTTT,CASSLTVSYGELFF
TRBJ2-7,.,.,15,TRBV5-4,TGTGCCAGCAGCTTGGGGTTGGGGACAACCTACGAGCAGTACTTC,CASSLGLGTTYEQYF
TRBJ1-2,.,.,15,TRBV6-1,TGTGCCAGCAGTGAGGAGGGGTGGAGGGTAGATGGCTACACCTTC,CASSEEGWRVDGYTF
TRBJ2-3,.,.,16,TRBV4-1,TGCGCCAGCACCCCTGAGGGCGCCTGGCGCACAGATACGCAGTATTTT,CASTPEGAWRTDTQYF
TRBJ2-1,TRBD2,.,19,TRBV7-9,TGTGCCAGCAGCCCTACGGGACTAGCGGGGGTAAGCTCCTACAATGAGCAGTTCTTC,CASSPTGLAGVSSYNEQFF
TRBJ2-1,.,.,16,TRBV5-1,TGCGCCAGCAGCTTGGACGTATCGGGCCAGGTCAATGAGCAGTTCTTC,CASSLDVSGQVNEQFF
TRBJ1-2,.,.,11,TRBV20-1,TGCAGTGCTAGGAGGGGGTCGGGCTACACCTTC,CSARRGSGYTF
TRBJ1-2,.,.,15,TRBV15,TGTGCCACCAGCAGAGATAGAAGCAACCTTTATGGCCACACCTTC,CATSRDRSNLYGHTF
TRBJ2-7,TRBD1,.,13,TRBV5-1,TGCGCCAGCAGCCTGGACAGGGACTACGAGCAGTACTTC,CASSLDRDYEQYF
TRBJ1-1,.,.,11,TRBV5-1,TGCGCCAGCTTCAGGGGTACTGAAGCTTTCTTT,CASFRGTEAFF
TRBJ1-5,.,.,16,TRBV1,TGCACCAGCAGTCTCATCCGGGACCAGGGCAATCAGCCCCAGCATTTT,CTSSLIRDQGNQPQHF
TRBJ1-2,.,.,13,TRBV5-1,TGCGCCAGCAGCTTGGGGGTACCCTATGGCTACACCTTC,CASSLGVPYGYTF
TRBJ2-2,TRBD2,.,17,TRBV27,TGTGCCAGCAGTTCCTCGGTAGCGGGGGCGAACACCGGGGAGCTGTTTTTT,CASSSSVAGANTGELFF
TRBJ1-2,.,.,15,TRBV7-8,TGTGCCAGCAGCTTGTACAGGGATCTTCTCTATGGCTACACCTTC,CASSLYRDLLYGYTF
TRBJ1-1,TRBD1,.,16,TRBV11-2,TGTGCCAGCAGCCGCGACCTGGGACAGGGAAACACTGAAGCTTTCTTT,CASSRDLGQGNTEAFF
TRBJ1-1,.,few,14,TRBV30,TGTGCCTGGAGAACACCTTTCATGAACACTGAAGCTTTCTTT,CAWRTPFMNTEAFF